This passage covers 5 T cell receptor beta chains from one sample sequenced in a study of blood T cell repertoires in COVID-19. The table came from immunoSEQ multiplex PCR; TCRdb's copy has only in-frame clones and leaves some out. Among about 120,000 clones listed, around 89% were seen once. Sequenced: peripheral blood. The origin of the receptors is a woman in her fifties or sixties with COVID-19, enrolled during active disease.

The chain has TRBV5-5 and TRBJ1-1, with D unclear. Trimming left V 7 bases short and J 1 base short, with 17 bases between. The V gene's germline CDR1 is SGHKS and CDR2 YYEKEE (reference sequence). The CDR3 is 15 residues long. Written as DNA, the CDR3 is TGTGCCAGCGACGCGTATGGGCAGTCGAACACTGAAGCTTTCTTT. This sequence encodes CASDAYGQSNTEAFF. Drawing the rest from reference TRBV5-5 and TRBJ1-1, the complete variable domain is DAGVTQSPTHLIKTRGQQVTLRCSPISGHKSVSWYQQVLGQGPQFIFQYYEKEERGRGNFPDRFSARQFPNYSSELNVNALLLGDSALYLCASDAYGQSNTEAFFGQGTRLTVV.

This chain joins TRBV6-5 and TRBJ1-1, with 9 bases fitting TRBD1. CDR1 MNHEY and CDR2 SVGAGI come from the germline V gene. V shed 10 bases, J shed 1 base, and the junction held 7 bases outside the gene matches. CDR3 length: 14 residues. The CDR3 is CAIQQGAGNTEAFF. The CDR3 nucleotides are TGTGCCATCCAACAGGGGGCCGGGAACACTGAAGCTTTCTTT.

The chain couples TRBV11-2 to TRBJ2-7; TRBD1 agrees at 8 bases. V dropped 2 bases and J dropped 6; count of bases not matched to a gene: 9. CDR1 and CDR2 (germline): SGHAT, FQNNGV. The CDR3 covers 15 residues. The DNA for the CDR3 is TGTGCCAGCAGCTTACATGCAGGACAGGGAGTCGAGCAGTACTTC. It is translated as CASSLHAGQGVEQYF.

DNA for the CDR3: TGTGCCAGCAGCAACCCGACTAGCGGACAAGAGACCCAGTACTTC. Its translation: CASSNPTSGQETQYF. This chain uses TRBV5-4 with TRBJ2-5; 9 nucleotides match TRBD2. Germline V gene data show CDR1 as SGHNT and CDR2 as YYREEE (reference sequence). V trimming: 4 bases; J trimming: 2 bases; junction bases outside the gene matches: 6. This CDR3 spans 15 amino acids.

The chain joins TRBV19 to TRBJ1-3, with a weak D call TRBD1 (6 bases). V lost 2 bases to trimming and J lost 0 bases, with 11 bases between them. This CDR3 comprises 16 residues. Germline V lookup: CDR1 LNHDA, CDR2 SQIVND (reference sequence). This CDR3 is CASSILGTPSGNTIYF. The CDR3 DNA is TGTGCCAGTAGTATATTGGGGACACCCTCTGGAAACACCATATATTTT.